This T cell receptor beta chain was identified during a study of blood T cell repertoires in COVID-19. The method was immunoSEQ multiplex PCR; TCRdb's version includes in-frame clones alone and lacks a portion of them. The repertoire holds tens of thousands of clones, with roughly nine tenths as singletons. Germline V gene lookup returns CDR1 SGHDT and CDR2 YYEEEE. V lost 0 bases and J 4 bases, leaving 14 bases between the germline ends. This CDR3 contains 16 residues. What was sequenced was peripheral blood. This chain joins TRBV5-6 and TRBJ2-1, with a tentative D call TRBD2 (5 bases). This clonotype was obtained from a man of 80 years or more with acute or convalescent COVID-19. DNA of the CDR3: TGTGCCAGCAGCTTGGAGCTAGCCCCTAATTACAATGAGCAGTTCTTC. This encodes CASSLELAPNYNEQFF. The whole variable domain, remainder taken from reference TRBV5-6 and TRBJ2-1, is DAGVTQSPTHLIKTRGQQVTLRCSPKSGHDTVSWYQQALGQGPQFIFQYYEEEERQRGNFPDRFSGHQFPNYSSELNVNALLLGDSALYLCASSLELAPNYNEQFFGPGTRLTVL.